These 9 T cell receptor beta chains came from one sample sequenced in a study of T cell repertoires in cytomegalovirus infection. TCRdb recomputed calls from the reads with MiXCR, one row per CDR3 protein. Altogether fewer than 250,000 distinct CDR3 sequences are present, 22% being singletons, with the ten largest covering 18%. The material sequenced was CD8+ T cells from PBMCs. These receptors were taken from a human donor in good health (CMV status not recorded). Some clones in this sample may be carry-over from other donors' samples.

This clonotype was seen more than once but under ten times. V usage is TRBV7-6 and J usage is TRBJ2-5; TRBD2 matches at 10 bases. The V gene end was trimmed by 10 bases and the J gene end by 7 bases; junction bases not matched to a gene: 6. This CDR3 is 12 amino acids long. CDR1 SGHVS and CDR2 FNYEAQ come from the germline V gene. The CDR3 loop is CATRTSGRTQYF. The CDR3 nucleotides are TGTGCCACCAGGACTAGCGGAAGGACCCAGTACTTC.

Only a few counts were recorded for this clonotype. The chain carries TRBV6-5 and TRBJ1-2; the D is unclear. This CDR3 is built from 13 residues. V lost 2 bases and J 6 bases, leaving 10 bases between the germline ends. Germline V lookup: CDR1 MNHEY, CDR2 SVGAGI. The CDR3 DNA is TGTGCCAGCAGTTACGGTACCGGTAATGGCTACACCTTC. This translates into CASSYGTGNGYTF.

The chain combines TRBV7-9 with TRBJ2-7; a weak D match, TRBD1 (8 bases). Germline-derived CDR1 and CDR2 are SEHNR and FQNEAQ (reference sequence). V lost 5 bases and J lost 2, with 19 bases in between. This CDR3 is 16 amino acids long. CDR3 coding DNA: TGTGCCAGCAGCCCGATACAGGGGGGGTCTCCCTACGAGCAGTACTTC. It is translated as CASSPIQGGSPYEQYF. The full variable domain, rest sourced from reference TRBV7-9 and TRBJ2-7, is DTGVSQNPRHKITKRGQNVTFRCDPISEHNRLYWYRQTLGQGPEFLTYFQNEAQLEKSRLLSDRFSAERPKGSFSTLEIQRTEQGDSAMYLCASSPIQGGSPYEQYFGPGTRLTVT.

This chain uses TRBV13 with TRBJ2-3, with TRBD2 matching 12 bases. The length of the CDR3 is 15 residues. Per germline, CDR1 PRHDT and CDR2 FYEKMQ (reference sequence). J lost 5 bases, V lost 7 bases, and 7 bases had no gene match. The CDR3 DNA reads TGTGCCAGCACCTTGGGACTAGCGGGCCGAGATACGCAGTATTTT. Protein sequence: CASTLGLAGRDTQYF.

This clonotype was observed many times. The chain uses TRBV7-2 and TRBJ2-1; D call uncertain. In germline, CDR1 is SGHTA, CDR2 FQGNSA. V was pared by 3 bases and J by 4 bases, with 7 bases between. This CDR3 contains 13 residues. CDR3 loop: CASSFQVYNEQFF. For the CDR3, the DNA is TGTGCCAGCAGCTTTCAGGTATACAATGAGCAGTTCTTC.

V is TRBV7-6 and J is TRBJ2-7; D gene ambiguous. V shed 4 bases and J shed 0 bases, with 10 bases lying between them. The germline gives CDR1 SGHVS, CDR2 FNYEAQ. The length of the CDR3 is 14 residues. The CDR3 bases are TGTGCCAGCAGCTCATACGGAAGCTCCTACGAGCAGTACTTC. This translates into CASSSYGSSYEQYF.

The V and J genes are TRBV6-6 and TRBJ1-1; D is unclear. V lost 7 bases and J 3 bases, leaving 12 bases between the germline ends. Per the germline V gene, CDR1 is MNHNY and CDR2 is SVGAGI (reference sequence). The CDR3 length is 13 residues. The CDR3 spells CASTINRDTEAFF. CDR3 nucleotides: TGTGCCAGCACCATTAATAGAGACACTGAAGCTTTCTTT.

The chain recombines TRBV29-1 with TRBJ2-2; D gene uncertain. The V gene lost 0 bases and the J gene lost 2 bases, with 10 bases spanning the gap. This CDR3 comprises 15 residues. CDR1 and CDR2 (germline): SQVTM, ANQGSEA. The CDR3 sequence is CSVEDARFNTGELFF. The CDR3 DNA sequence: TGCAGCGTTGAAGACGCAAGATTCAACACCGGGGAGCTGTTTTTT.

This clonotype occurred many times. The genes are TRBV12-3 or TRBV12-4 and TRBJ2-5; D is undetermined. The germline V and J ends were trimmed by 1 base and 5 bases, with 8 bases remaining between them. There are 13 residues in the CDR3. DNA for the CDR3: TGTGCCAGCAGTTTAGTCGTGGCGGAGACCCAGTACTTC. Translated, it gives CASSLVVAETQYF.